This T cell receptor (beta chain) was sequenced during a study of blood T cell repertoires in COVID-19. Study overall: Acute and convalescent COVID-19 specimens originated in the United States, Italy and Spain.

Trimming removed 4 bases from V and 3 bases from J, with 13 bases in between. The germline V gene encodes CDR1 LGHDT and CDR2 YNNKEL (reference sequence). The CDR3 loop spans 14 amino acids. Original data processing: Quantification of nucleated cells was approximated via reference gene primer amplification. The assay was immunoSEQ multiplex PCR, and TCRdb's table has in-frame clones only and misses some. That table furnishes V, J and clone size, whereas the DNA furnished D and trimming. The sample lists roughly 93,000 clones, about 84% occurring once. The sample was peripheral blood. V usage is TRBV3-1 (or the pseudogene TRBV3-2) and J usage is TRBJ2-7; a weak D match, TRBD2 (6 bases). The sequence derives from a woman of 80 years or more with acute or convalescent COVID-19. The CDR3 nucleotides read TGTGCCAGCAGCCCGCGGGACGGAGGCTACGAGCAGTACTTC. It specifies CASSPRDGGYEQYF.